These 17 T cell receptor beta chains came from one sample sequenced in a study of Graves' ophthalmopathy and Graves' hyperthyroidism. Amplification of TCR beta CDR3 regions used RNA transcripts. Following a first-round RT-PCR that used HTBI primers, a second-round multiplex PCR was carried out. A single record per CDR3 protein comes from TCRdb applying MiXCR to the multiplex PCR reads. The sample yields about 740,000 distinct CDR3 sequences, 40% seen once. The sequenced material came from peripheral blood. All receptors come from an adult man with Graves' ophthalmopathy.

The chain employs TRBV11-2 and TRBJ2-2; possible D gene TRBD2, 6 bases. The germline CDR1 and CDR2 sequences are SGHAT and FQNNGV. CDR3 length equals 15 residues. The V end lost 2 bases, the J end lost 3 bases, and 10 bases lay between the germline ends. The CDR3 reads CASSLTGTHTGELFF. The CDR3 bases are TGTGCCAGCAGCTTAACCGGGACTCACACCGGGGAGCTGTTTTTT.

The V and J genes are TRBV15 and TRBJ1-1; 9 nucleotides agree with TRBD1. Germline V lookup: CDR1 LNHNV, CDR2 YYDKDF (reference sequence). V shed 0 bases and J 0 bases; nucleotides not matched to a gene: 8. This CDR3 is 18 amino acids long. The CDR3 region has the DNA TGTGCCACCAGCAGAGATCTGGGGACAGGGAATCTGAACACTGAAGCTTTCTTT. It codes for CATSRDLGTGNLNTEAFF.

This clonotype was seen ten or more times. The chain links TRBV11-2 to TRBJ1-2; 7 bases map to TRBD1. The CDR3 runs 12 residues. V was clipped by 5 bases and J by 8 bases; unmatched bases: 5. In germline, CDR1 is SGHAT, CDR2 FQNNGV. This CDR3 reads CASSRGQRGYTF. The CDR3 coding sequence is TGTGCCAGCAGCCGGGGACAGAGGGGCTACACCTTC. The entire variable domain, with the rest obtained from reference TRBV11-2 and TRBJ1-2, is as follows: EAGVAQSPRYKIIEKRQSVAFWCNPISGHATLYWYQQILGQGPKLLIQFQNNGVVDDSQLPKDRFSAERLKGVDSTLKIQPAKLEDSAVYLCASSRGQRGYTFGSGTRLTVV.

A note on this clonotype: A much larger clone differs by one base, so this may be a read error. This chain joins TRBV2 and TRBJ1-4; no definite D call. CDR1 and CDR2 (germline): SNHLY, FYNNEI. Trimming pared 5 bases from V and 10 bases from J, leaving 8 bases between. This CDR3 region has 11 residues. In DNA, the CDR3 is TGTGCCAGCAGTCCTCAAGGAAAACTGTTTTTT. Translation: CASSPQGKLFF. The full variable domain, its missing parts supplied by reference TRBV2 and TRBJ1-4, is EPEVTQTPSHQVTQMGQEVILRCVPISNHLYFYWYRQILGQKVEFLVSFYNNEISEKSEIFDDQFSVERPDGSNFTLKIRSTKLEDSAMYFCASSPQGKLFFGSGTQLSVL.

This clonotype has more than one count but fewer than ten. The V and J genes are TRBV19 and TRBJ2-7, with a possible D match to TRBD1 (5 bases). Trimming pared 6 bases from V and 3 bases from J, leaving 12 bases between. Germline assignment: CDR1 LNHDA and CDR2 SQIVND (reference sequence). This CDR3 spans 13 amino acids. CDR3 residues: CASRTNTGYEQYF. The CDR3 coding sequence is TGTGCCAGTAGGACCAACACAGGCTACGAGCAGTACTTC.

This clonotype has more than one count but fewer than ten. The chain uses TRBV15 and TRBJ2-2; maybe TRBD1 (6 bases). This CDR3 is built from 16 residues. In germline, CDR1 is LNHNV, CDR2 YYDKDF (reference sequence). V lost 1 base to trimming and J lost 0 bases, with 9 bases between them. The CDR3 loop reads CATSRVPGANTGELFF. DNA for the CDR3: TGTGCCACCAGCAGAGTTCCAGGGGCGAACACCGGGGAGCTGTTTTTT. The entire variable domain, with the rest obtained from reference TRBV15 and TRBJ2-2, is as follows: DAMVIQNPRYQVTQFGKPVTLSCSQTLNHNVMYWYQQKSSQAPKLLFHYYDKDFNNEADTPDNFQSRRPNTSFCFLDIRSPGLGDTAMYLCATSRVPGANTGELFFGEGSRLTVL.

This clonotype was detected only a few times. V and J are TRBV20-1 and TRBJ1-1, with a tentative D call TRBD1 (6 bases). The CDR3 extends over 14 amino acids. Germline V gives CDR1 DFQATT, CDR2 SNEGSKA (reference sequence). V shed 6 bases and J shed 1 base, with 15 bases lying between them. DNA for the CDR3: TGCAGTGCCACCCAGGGGAACAGGAACACTGAAGCTTTCTTT. This gives the protein CSATQGNRNTEAFF.

The chain joins TRBV19 to TRBJ1-2; perhaps TRBD1 as D (5 bases). V gave up 5 bases and J gave up 10 bases, with 17 bases separating them. This CDR3 is 13 amino acids long. CDR1 is LNHDA and CDR2 is SQIVND in the germline V gene (reference sequence). CDR3 amino acids: CASSVDRYTDYTF. As DNA, the CDR3 is TGTGCCAGTAGTGTCGACAGATATACCGACTACACCTTC. Filled out from reference TRBV19 and TRBJ1-2, the complete variable domain reads DGGITQSPKYLFRKEGQNVTLSCEQNLNHDAMYWYRQDPGQGLRLIYYSQIVNDFQKGDIAEGYSVSREKKESFPLTVTSAQKNPTAFYLCASSVDRYTDYTFGSGTRLTVV.

CDR3 protein: CASSKYRGSTGELFF. The CDR3 nucleotides read TGTGCCAGTAGTAAATACAGGGGTAGCACCGGGGAGCTGTTTTTT. V is TRBV25-1 and J is TRBJ2-2; 7 bases match TRBD1. Trimming cost V 9 bases and J 4 bases; bases outside gene matches: 11. Germline values: CDR1 MGHDK, CDR2 SYGVNS. CDR3 length equals 15 residues.

The chain carries TRBV25-1 and TRBJ2-5, with D possibly TRBD2 on 5 matching bases. The germline V and J ends were trimmed by 11 bases and 2 bases, with 21 bases remaining between them. The CDR3 is made up of 15 amino acids. Germline loops: CDR1 MGHDK, CDR2 SYGVNS. CDR3 sequence (DNA): TGTGCCTGGAGTGTACTCGGCAGGACTCAAGAGACCCAGTACTTC. Protein: CAWSVLGRTQETQYF.

In its sample, this clonotype was seen once. The chain has TRBV7-2 and TRBJ2-6; weak D call: TRBD2 (6 bases). There are 17 residues in the CDR3. Germline CDR1 and CDR2: SGHTA and FQGNSA. V lost 5 bases and J lost 4, with 18 bases in between. The CDR3 nucleotides are TGTGCCAGCAGCCCCGACCTTGGAGGGTCGGGGGCCAACGTCCTGACTTTC. This sequence encodes CASSPDLGGSGANVLTF.

The CDR3 reads CSARNMGQSFRETQYF. As DNA, the CDR3 is TGCAGTGCTAGAAATATGGGACAGTCATTTAGGGAGACCCAGTACTTC. The chain couples TRBV20-1 to TRBJ2-5; 7 bases agree with TRBD1. This CDR3 spans 16 amino acids. Germline V gene lookup returns CDR1 DFQATT and CDR2 SNEGSKA (reference sequence). Trimming cost V 2 bases and J 5 bases; bases outside gene matches: 14.

The gene calls are TRBV20-1 and TRBJ2-2; possible D gene TRBD1, 5 bases. The germline gives CDR1 DFQATT, CDR2 SNEGSKA (reference sequence). V was shortened by 6 bases and J by 4 bases, with 18 bases between the two germline ends. This CDR3 is built from 15 residues. The CDR3 loop is CSASGSSKFTGELFF. The DNA of the CDR3 is TGCAGTGCCTCAGGGTCGAGCAAATTCACCGGGGAGCTGTTTTTT.

This rearrangement joins TRBV10-2 to TRBJ1-5; 12 nucleotides align to TRBD1. The CDR3 sequence is 14 residues long. Germline CDR1 WSHSY, CDR2 SAAADI. J lost 6 bases, V lost 8 bases, and 5 bases had no gene match. For the CDR3, the DNA is TGCGCCAGCGCGGGGACAGGGGGCGGTCAGCCCCAGCATTTT. Encoded protein: CASAGTGGGQPQHF.

The V call is TRBV29-1, the J call TRBJ1-2; a possible D gene is TRBD1 (5 bases). The CDR3 runs 11 residues. The V gene's germline CDR1 is SQVTM and CDR2 ANQGSEA. Trimming left V 6 bases short and J 3 bases short, with 8 bases between. CDR3 residues: CSVGEDYGYTF. The CDR3 DNA reads TGCAGCGTAGGGGAAGACTATGGCTACACCTTC.

The CDR3 protein is CASSMRVDTEAFF. The CDR3 DNA follows: TGTGCCAGCAGCATGAGGGTGGACACTGAAGCTTTCTTT. The chain joins TRBV5-4 to TRBJ1-1; no firm D call. The V end was cut by 4 bases, the J end by 3 bases, with 10 bases between. This CDR3 is 13 amino acids long. CDR1 is SGHNT and CDR2 is YYREEE in the germline V gene (reference sequence).

As regards this clonotype: A much larger clone differs by one base, so this may be a read error. This chain connects TRBV2 to TRBJ1-1; D is ambiguous. The V gene's germline CDR1 is SNHLY and CDR2 FYNNEI. The CDR3 is 15 amino acids. The CDR3 region is CASSITAPGIPEASF. The CDR3 DNA is TGTGCCAGCAGTATTACAGCCCCGGGAATTCCTGAAGCTTCCTTT.